This T cell receptor (beta chain) was sequenced in a study of T cells in Graves' hyperthyroidism and ophthalmopathy (dated by TCRdb to between 2017 and 2020). Regarding the study in general: To identify TCR V-J signatures that set the groups apart, the researchers used a discovery cohort of 100 or so patients, made up of about 44 with Graves' ophthalmopathy and some 60 with stable Graves' hyperthyroidism. According to the paper, TCR Vbeta CDR3 sequencing was carried out on over 130 peripheral blood samples, which came from 40 to 45 ophthalmopathy, around 74 hyperthyroidism and roughly 17 progressor patients. An independent validation cohort of fewer than 20 hyperthyroidism patients and about 16 patients who later progressed to ophthalmopathy tested prospective prediction of ophthalmopathy. Once sampling was done, hyperthyroidism patients were given methimazole at a starting dose of 30 mg daily, whereas ophthalmopathy patients were given high-dose intravenous methylprednisolone. In addition, the study compared T-cell repertoires in thyroid tissue and in blood from six Graves' hyperthyroidism patients. The 100 discovery patients were randomly divided into training and test sets at a 7:3 ratio. General study outcomes and caveats: A 13 V-J signature model separated ophthalmopathy from stable hyperthyroidism, with approximately 87% sensitivity and 81% to 82% specificity in cross-validation and 80%/75% in testing. In validation, the model predicted progression to ophthalmopathy a median of roughly 6.5 months before onset, with 65% to 71% sensitivity and 72.22% specificity. No statistical method was used to fix the sample size in advance, and group allocation was not hidden from the investigators. Most expanded thyroid clonotypes (frequency above 0.001) were also detected in blood, a finding suggesting that blood repertoires may reflect thyroid immune responses.

This clonotype occurred many times. Its binding antigen is unknown. One base away there is no much larger clone; base qualities are not given. The CDR3 has 12 amino acids, counting the end cysteine and phenylalanine. Only CDR3 DNA remains: 36 bases, in frame from the first base. V is reduced by 6 bases and J by 7 bases, leaving a spacing of 12 bases between them. CDR1 and CDR2, per the germline V gene (reference sequence), are LNHDA and SQIVND. Any patient with an uncontrolled infection, another autoimmune disease, pregnancy or lactation was excluded. Diagnoses were based on clinical symptoms, serum thyroxine and TRAb, thyroid ultrasound and orbital computed tomography. Total RNA was extracted using Trizol reagent, and RNA quality was assessed on an Agilent 2100 Bioanalyzer. The TCR beta CDR3 regions were amplified from RNA transcripts. The first round of RT-PCR for the TCR CDR3 was performed with the HTBI primer set and the Qiagen OneStep RT-PCR kit. Libraries were constructed in a second round of multiplex PCR, after which size selection and purification were performed. Libraries were sequenced paired-end with 100 bp reads on an Illumina HiSeq2000. The study's own analysis went as follows. SOAPnuke was used to process the raw data, removing reads that contained adapters or uncalled bases, had a mean Phred below 15, or lacked an exact match to the constant primer or identifier. COPE v1.2.5 was used to merge high-quality paired reads, and clonotypes were defined as unique nucleotide sequences. MiTCR v1.1 was used to align the clonotypes against IMGT TRBV, TRBD and TRBJ reference segments. Analysis was restricted to V-J combinations with a frequency above 0.0001, which covered 98% to 99.2% of repertoires. The TCS score was defined as F50 (clonal expansion) divided by E x V (chaos), with BLOSUM62-based TCRdist calculated between CDR3 peptides within each V-J. Welch's t-statistics and random forest reduced around 520 V-J features to around 14, which were used in a naive Bayes classifier (R e1071). The similarity between thyroid and blood repertoires was quantified using the Morisita-Horn index. TCRdb trimmed public reads at Q25 via fastp, called clones via MiXCR and kept in-frame beta chains. CDR3 protein duplicates are merged, each entry listing the most common genes and DNA. These V and J calls originate from TCRdb's pipeline instead of the authors' own analysis. This sample has 450,000 to 700,000 distinct CDR3 sequences in its table, and around 46% of those were observed once. Jointly, the top ten make up 15% to 20% of the sample.

The chain employs TRBV19 and TRBJ1-1; the D gene is perhaps TRBD1, from 5 matching bases. Sequences were obtained from peripheral blood or thyroid tissue (not recorded which). This receptor was taken from an adult woman with Graves' disease, either hyperthyroidism or ophthalmopathy (not recorded which). This receptor has the CDR3 CASRAGPFEAFF. The sequenced DNA is TGTGCCAGTAGGGCGGGGCCTTTTGAAGCTTTCTTT.